This T cell receptor beta chain was recorded in a study of blood T cells in healthy people across ages. Study-wide findings and caveats: Diversity was higher, and naive CD4+ cells more numerous, in long-lived donors than in aged donors. It was not possible, with unsorted PBMCs, to conclusively compare naive and antigen-experienced cells.

The CDR3 is 17 residues long. CDR1 LNHNV and CDR2 YYDKDF come from the germline V gene (reference sequence). With 0 bases removed from V and 3 bases from J, the gap between germline ends came to 15 bases. Primers used in a second PCR of about 7 to 12 cycles were a sample-barcoded 5' primer and a J-beta primer mix. TCRdb itself ran the 5' RACE reads through MiXCR, one entry per CDR3 protein. The table lists fewer than 2,000,000 distinct CDR3 sequences, about two fifths of them singletons. Donors ranged from 6 to 90 years old and were healthy Caucasians in Russia. About this clonotype: Its antigen is as yet unknown.

The chain recombines TRBV15 with TRBJ1-3; D is uncertain. This TCR was sampled from a human donor in good health. The specimen sequenced was blood. The CDR3 is CATSRERAAPYGNTIYF. CDR3 sequence (DNA): TGTGCCACCAGCAGAGAGAGAGCAGCGCCGTATGGAAACACCATATATTTT.